These T cell receptor beta chains were read from a single sample in a study of T-cell reconstitution after alpha-beta-depleted transplantation in children. TCRdb re-derived calls from the PCR reads in MiXCR, one entry per CDR3 protein. The data hold some 830,000 distinct CDR3 sequences, with 15% to 20% observed a single time. The specimen was PBMCs, mostly from graft donor cells, collected 360 days after TCRalphabeta/CD19-depleted stem cell transplant. The receptors shown here come from a male patient under 18 who had a stem cell transplant for acute lymphoblastic leukemia, so the T cells may come from the graft donor. Each CDR3 is given with its conserved first and last residue. The order of the fields is V gene, D gene, J gene, clone size, CDR3 protein, CDR3 DNA. D genes are given only for firm matches. The size entry is marked missing in some rows and otherwise reads once, few, many or a size class.

V: TRBV27; D: -; J: TRBJ2-2; size: few; CDR3: CASSPAVVPKRVGELFF; DNA: TGTGCCAGCAGTCCCGCTGTTGTGCCCAAACGGGTCGGGGAGCTGTTTTTT
V: TRBV6-2/TRBV6-3; D: TRBD1; J: TRBJ2-5; size: -; CDR3: CASTNSGTEETQYF; DNA: TGTGCCAGCACTAACTCTGGGACAGAAGAGACCCAGTACTTC
V: TRBV5-1; D: TRBD2; J: TRBJ2-1; size: -; CDR3: CASSLEGLAPNNEQFF; DNA: TGCGCCAGCAGCTTGGAGGGACTAGCGCCTAACAATGAGCAGTTCTTC
V: TRBV20-1; D: -; J: TRBJ2-3; size: many; CDR3: CSASFSSSTDTQYF; DNA: TGCAGTGCTAGTTTCAGTAGTAGCACAGATACGCAGTATTTT
V: TRBV20-1; D: -; J: TRBJ2-7; size: many; CDR3: CSASARGYEQYF; DNA: TGCAGTGCTAGTGCTAGGGGCTACGAGCAGTACTTC
V: TRBV18; D: TRBD1; J: TRBJ2-6; size: -; CDR3: CASSPWTGENSGANVLTF; DNA: TGTGCCAGCTCACCATGGACAGGGGAGAACTCTGGGGCCAACGTCCTGACTTTC
V: TRBV5-1; D: TRBD2; J: TRBJ2-1; size: few; CDR3: CASSLVLAGGNNEQFF; DNA: TGCGCCAGCAGCTTGGTACTAGCGGGAGGGAATAATGAGCAGTTCTTC
V: TRBV15; D: -; J: TRBJ1-4; size: -; CDR3: CATSRQVDEKLFF; DNA: TGTGCCACCAGCAGACAGGTGGATGAAAAACTGTTTTTT
V: TRBV5-1; D: -; J: TRBJ2-3; size: -; CDR3: CASSLRGPLGSTDTQYF; DNA: TGCGCCAGCAGCTTGCGGGGACCTCTAGGGAGCACAGATACGCAGTATTTT
V: TRBV7-9; D: -; J: TRBJ2-7; size: few; CDR3: CASSSPDHFHDQYF; DNA: TGTGCCAGCAGCTCACCAGACCATTTTCATGATCAGTACTTC
V: TRBV24-1; D: -; J: TRBJ2-2; size: few; CDR3: CATRAVHGELFF; DNA: TGTGCCACCAGGGCCGTCCACGGGGAGCTGTTTTTT
V: TRBV28; D: -; J: TRBJ2-6; size: -; CDR3: CASSLAAYSGANVLTF; DNA: TGTGCCAGCAGTTTAGCAGCCTACTCTGGGGCCAACGTCCTGACTTTC
V: TRBV5-1; D: -; J: TRBJ2-7; size: few; CDR3: CASSLFQSYEQYF; DNA: TGCGCCAGCAGCTTGTTTCAGAGCTACGAGCAGTACTTC
V: TRBV10-3; D: -; J: TRBJ2-1; size: many; CDR3: CAISDGARGRIEQFF; DNA: TGTGCCATCAGTGACGGGGCGAGGGGTCGGATTGAGCAGTTCTTC
V: TRBV15; D: TRBD1; J: TRBJ2-1; size: many; CDR3: CATRDRGNEQFF; DNA: TGTGCCACCAGGGACAGGGGGAATGAGCAGTTCTTC
V: TRBV30; D: -; J: TRBJ2-1; size: -; CDR3: CAWSAAARQFF; DNA: TGTGCCTGGAGTGCGGCAGCGCGGCAGTTCTTC
V: TRBV20-1; D: -; J: TRBJ2-7; size: many; CDR3: CSARDGLASYEQYF; DNA: TGCAGTGCTAGAGATGGGCTAGCGTCCTACGAGCAGTACTTC
V: TRBV12-3/TRBV12-4; D: -; J: TRBJ2-1; size: many; CDR3: CASSLATGRYNNEQFF; DNA: TGTGCCAGCAGTTTAGCGACAGGGAGGTATAACAATGAGCAGTTCTTC
V: TRBV3-1; D: -; J: TRBJ2-7; size: -; CDR3: CASSQDEVEEPGSYHSYEQYF; DNA: TGTGCCAGCAGCCAAGATGAAGTAGAAGAACCGGGATCGTACCACTCCTACGAGCAGTACTTC
V: TRBV5-1; D: -; J: TRBJ2-1; size: -; CDR3: CASSLGGRSRYNEQFF; DNA: TGCGCCAGCAGCTTGGGGGGGCGGAGTAGATACAATGAGCAGTTCTTC
V: TRBV12-3/TRBV12-4; D: TRBD1; J: TRBJ1-2; size: -; CDR3: CASSQGQGNNYGYTF; DNA: TGTGCCAGCAGCCAAGGACAGGGCAATAACTATGGCTACACCTTC
V: TRBV2; D: TRBD2; J: TRBJ2-7; size: many; CDR3: CASSWTSGAYEQYF; DNA: TGTGCCAGCAGTTGGACTAGCGGGGCCTACGAGCAGTACTTC
V: TRBV12-3/TRBV12-4; D: TRBD1; J: TRBJ2-7; size: many; CDR3: CASSRTGRYEQYF; DNA: TGTGCCAGCAGCCGGACAGGGCGGTACGAGCAGTACTTC
V: TRBV29-1; D: TRBD2; J: TRBJ2-1; size: -; CDR3: CAAGGWRNEQFF; DNA: TGCGCGGCGGGGGGCTGGAGGAATGAGCAGTTCTTC
V: TRBV2; D: -; J: TRBJ2-3; size: few; CDR3: CASSEEGRAEDTQYF; DNA: TGTGCCAGCAGTGAAGAGGGCCGGGCGGAGGATACGCAGTATTTT
V: TRBV6-2/TRBV6-3; D: TRBD1; J: TRBJ1-5; size: -; CDR3: CASSYPDRGLQPQHF; DNA: TGTGCCAGCAGTTACCCTGACAGGGGGCTTCAGCCCCAGCATTTT
V: TRBV20-1; D: -; J: TRBJ1-5; size: few; CDR3: CSASGTADQPQHF; DNA: TGCAGTGCTAGTGGGACTGCCGATCAGCCCCAGCATTTT
V: TRBV6-1; D: TRBD2; J: TRBJ2-2; size: many; CDR3: CASTRGGGNTGELFF; DNA: TGTGCCAGCACCCGGGGGGGAGGGAACACCGGGGAGCTGTTTTTT
V: TRBV29-1; D: -; J: TRBJ1-2; size: -; CDR3: CSVEEGVYGYTF; DNA: TGCAGCGTTGAAGAGGGAGTCTATGGCTACACCTTC
V: TRBV5-1; D: -; J: TRBJ2-1; size: few; CDR3: CASSLGQGPVANSYNEQFF; DNA: TGCGCCAGCAGCTTGGGTCAGGGGCCCGTAGCGAACTCCTACAATGAGCAGTTCTTC
V: TRBV5-6; D: -; J: TRBJ2-1; size: -; CDR3: CASSFWGYNEQFF; DNA: TGTGCCAGCAGCTTTTGGGGCTACAATGAGCAGTTCTTC
V: TRBV3-1; D: -; J: TRBJ2-3; size: -; CDR3: CASGSPGPYTDTQYF; DNA: TGTGCCAGCGGGAGTCCGGGACCATACACAGATACGCAGTATTTT
V: TRBV12-3/TRBV12-4; D: -; J: TRBJ1-1; size: few; CDR3: CASRPGSSNTEAFF; DNA: TGTGCCAGCAGACCGGGAAGCTCGAACACTGAAGCTTTCTTT
V: TRBV27; D: TRBD2; J: TRBJ2-7; size: -; CDR3: CASSLHLAGYYEQYF; DNA: TGTGCCAGCAGTTTACATCTAGCGGGGTATTACGAGCAGTACTTC
V: TRBV28; D: -; J: TRBJ1-1; size: many; CDR3: CASSPLQGEAFF; DNA: TGTGCCAGCAGCCCGCTTCAGGGGGAAGCTTTCTTT
V: TRBV4-1; D: -; J: TRBJ2-7; size: many; CDR3: CASSQDPYYEQYF; DNA: TGCGCCAGCAGCCAAGATCCCTACTACGAGCAGTACTTC
V: TRBV5-4; D: TRBD2; J: TRBJ2-2; size: -; CDR3: CASSLFTSGIAANTGELFF; DNA: TGTGCCAGCAGCTTGTTTACTAGCGGGATTGCCGCGAACACCGGGGAGCTGTTTTTT
V: TRBV5-1; D: TRBD1; J: TRBJ2-1; size: many; CDR3: CASSRDRGPYNEQFF; DNA: TGCGCCAGCAGCAGGGACAGGGGGCCCTACAATGAGCAGTTCTTC
V: TRBV18; D: -; J: TRBJ2-1; size: -; CDR3: CASSPNLGVAEQFF; DNA: TGTGCCAGCTCACCTAATTTGGGGGTGGCTGAGCAGTTCTTC
V: TRBV20-1; D: TRBD2; J: TRBJ2-1; size: -; CDR3: CSARGLTSASNNEQFF; DNA: TGCAGTGCTAGAGGCCTGACTAGCGCCAGCAACAATGAGCAGTTCTTC
V: TRBV20-1; D: TRBD1; J: TRBJ2-7; size: -; CDR3: CSARGTGRLFEQYF; DNA: TGCAGTGCTAGAGGGACAGGGAGATTATTCGAGCAGTACTTC
V: TRBV5-5; D: TRBD1; J: TRBJ2-3; size: -; CDR3: CASSGTGATDTQYF; DNA: TGTGCCAGCAGCGGGACAGGGGCAACGGATACGCAGTATTTT
V: TRBV12-3/TRBV12-4; D: -; J: TRBJ1-5; size: few; CDR3: CASTLGGVGNQPQHF; DNA: TGTGCCAGCACCTTGGGAGGGGTGGGCAATCAGCCCCAGCATTTT
V: TRBV7-9; D: TRBD2; J: TRBJ2-3; size: few; CDR3: CASSLGLAVYTDTQYF; DNA: TGTGCCAGCAGCTTAGGACTAGCCGTTTACACAGATACGCAGTATTTT